This T cell receptor beta chain was observed in a study of T cell repertoires in cytomegalovirus infection. Study summary: Recently identified HLA-C-restricted and well-studied HLA-B-restricted CMV epitopes were used. Matching HLA type, along with CMV infection, was indicated by public TCR beta signatures. Points from the study as a whole: The response measured ex vivo was dominated by TCR beta clonotypes (HLA-C-restricted and CMV-specific). People with CMV and the relevant HLA were identified by cumulative public TCR beta family frequency.

As to this clonotype: Its antigen remains unknown.

There are 14 residues in the CDR3. The V gene lost 3 bases and the J gene lost 6 bases, with 15 bases spanning the gap. Looked up from germline, CDR1 is SGHRS and CDR2 is YFSETQ. TCRdb analysed the reads with MiXCR anew, one entry per CDR3 protein. Of some 350,000 distinct CDR3 sequences in the sample, roughly 29% were seen once. The TCR sequence derives from a human donor in good health (CMV status not recorded). Some clones in this sample may be carry-over from other donors' samples. The sequences come from cultured PBMCs, collected from culture after CMV antigen stimulation. V is TRBV5-1 and J is TRBJ1-1, with no clear D. In nucleotides, the CDR3 is TGCGCCAGCAGCTCCGGGCCAGCCACCCCTGAAGCTTTCTTT. As protein: CASSSGPATPEAFF.